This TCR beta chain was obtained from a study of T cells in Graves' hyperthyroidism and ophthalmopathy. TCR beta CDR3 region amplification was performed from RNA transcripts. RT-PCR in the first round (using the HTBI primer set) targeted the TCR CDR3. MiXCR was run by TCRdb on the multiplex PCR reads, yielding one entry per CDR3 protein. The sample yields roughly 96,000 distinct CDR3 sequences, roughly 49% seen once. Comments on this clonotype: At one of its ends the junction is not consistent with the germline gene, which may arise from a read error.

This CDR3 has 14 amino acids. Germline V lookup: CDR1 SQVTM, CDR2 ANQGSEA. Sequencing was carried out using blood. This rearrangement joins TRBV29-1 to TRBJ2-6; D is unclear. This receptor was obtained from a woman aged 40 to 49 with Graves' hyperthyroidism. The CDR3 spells CSVKEPSGANVLTF. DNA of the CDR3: TGCAGCGTTAAAGAACCGTCTGGGGCCAACGTCCTGACTTTC.